What follows are 5 T cell receptor beta chains derived from one specimen sequenced in a study of T cell responses to AZD1222 COVID-19 vaccine. Assay used: immunoSEQ multiplex PCR; TCRdb lists only in-frame clones, some missing. The sample shows about 60,000 clones, about three quarters of them seen only once. The sequencing used peripheral blood, collected 28 days after the second AZD1222 dose. Receptors were obtained from an adult who received the AZD1222 COVID-19 vaccine.

This chain links TRBV18 with TRBJ2-4, with unresolved D. This CDR3 is built from 17 residues. V was shortened by 0 bases and J by 0 bases, with 12 bases between the two germline ends. Germline assignment: CDR1 KGHSH and CDR2 LQKENI. The CDR3 spells CASSPPWAKLAKNIQYF. Here the CDR3 DNA reads TGTGCCAGCTCACCACCTTGGGCTAAACTAGCCAAAAACATTCAGTACTTC.

The chain employs TRBV19 and TRBJ1-4, with 8 positions matching TRBD1. CDR1 and CDR2 from the germline V gene are LNHDA and SQIVND (reference sequence). The CDR3 is 17 residues long. Unmatched junction bases numbered 11, after V lost 6 bases and J lost 2 bases. The CDR3 loop is CASRGRQGKGTNEKLFF. CDR3 nucleotides: TGTGCCAGTAGAGGTCGACAGGGGAAAGGGACTAATGAAAAACTGTTTTTT.

V and J are TRBV19 and TRBJ1-3; no firm D call. The V and J ends lost 10 bases and 0 bases respectively, with 10 bases between them. This CDR3 spans 13 amino acids. Germline lookup yields CDR1 LNHDA and CDR2 SQIVND (reference sequence). CDR3 residues: CAITSDSGNTIYF. CDR3 nucleotide sequence: TGTGCCATTACAAGCGACTCTGGAAACACCATATATTTT.

The rearrangement links TRBV5-6 to TRBJ2-7; TRBD1 matches 7 bases. After removal of 5 bases from V and 2 bases from J, the junction contained 10 bases not matched to a gene. Germline-derived CDR1 and CDR2 are SGHDT and YYEEEE. CDR3 length: 15 amino acids. CDR3: CASRSQGVETYEQYF. In DNA, the CDR3 is TGTGCCAGCAGGTCCCAGGGGGTCGAGACCTACGAGCAGTACTTC.

As regards this clone: This specimen includes other DNA sequences encoding the same CDR3. The gene calls are TRBV2 and TRBJ1-5; D uncertain. Germline loops: CDR1 SNHLY, CDR2 FYNNEI. CDR3 size: 13 residues. V shed 1 base and J shed 6 bases, with 7 bases lying between them. The CDR3: CASSEGGGQPQHF. DNA of the CDR3: TGTGCCAGCAGTGAAGGGGGTGGTCAGCCCCAGCATTTT.